This is a list of T cell receptor beta chains from one sample in a study of T cell changes during pregnancy in multiple sclerosis. The repertoire was sequenced with immunoSEQ multiplex PCR; TCRdb's copy has only in-frame clones and lacks some. In the table there are about 79,000 clones, about 90% of which are singletons. The sequencing here drew on CD4+ T cells from peripheral blood mononuclear cells, taken in the second trimester of pregnancy. The receptor source for this set is a female donor with multiple sclerosis, enrolled in a pregnancy study. CDR3s include the opening cysteine and the closing phenylalanine or tryptophan. The D gene is left open where the match is weak. Rows may omit the clone size; those that give it use once, few, many or a size class.

>TRBJ1-1|NA|TRBV28|NA
CASSPPYRSGEEAFF
TGTGCCAGCAGTCCTCCATACCGCTCAGGGGAAGAAGCTTTCTTT
>TRBJ2-6|NA|TRBV19|TRBD1
CASSIRPTGIRSGANVLTF
TGTGCCAGTAGTATTCGGCCGACAGGGATTAGGTCTGGGGCCAACGTCCTGACTTTC
>TRBJ2-3|NA|TRBV29-1|TRBD1
CSVGDSSDTQYF
TGCAGCGTTGGGGACAGTTCAGATACGCAGTATTTT
>TRBJ1-3|NA|TRBV4-3|TRBD1
CASSQEGQGTNTIYF
TGCGCCAGCAGCCAAGAAGGACAGGGGACGAACACCATATATTTT
>TRBJ2-3|NA|TRBV19|TRBD1
CASRLGGTDTQYF
TGTGCCAGTAGATTAGGGGGCACTGATACGCAGTATTTT
>TRBJ2-4|NA|TRBV19|NA
CASIPGTPGAKNIQYF
TGTGCCAGTATCCCAGGTACTCCTGGGGCCAAAAACATTCAGTACTTC
>TRBJ1-1|NA|TRBV7-9|TRBD1
CASSPQTGENTEAFF
TGTGCCAGCAGCCCCCAAACAGGGGAGAACACTGAAGCTTTCTTT
>TRBJ1-5|NA|TRBV27|NA
CASSLSWDTLWPQHF
TGTGCCAGCAGTTTATCTTGGGACACCCTGTGGCCCCAGCATTTT
>TRBJ2-5|NA|TRBV7-3|TRBD1
CASSPTGGQGGETQYF
TGTGCCAGCAGCCCAACCGGGGGACAGGGGGGGGAGACCCAGTACTTC
>TRBJ1-1|NA|TRBV15|NA
CATSILGGIRAEAFF
TGTGCCACCAGCATTTTAGGAGGGATCAGGGCTGAAGCTTTCTTT
>TRBJ1-5|NA|TRBV28|TRBD1
CASSLFRTGSNQPQHF
TGTGCCAGCAGTTTATTTAGGACAGGGAGCAATCAGCCCCAGCATTTT
>TRBJ1-1|NA|TRBV6-5|TRBD1
CASSYSGQGSGTEAFF
TGTGCCAGCAGTTACTCGGGACAGGGAAGTGGCACTGAAGCTTTCTTT
>TRBJ1-5|NA|TRBV21-1|NA
CASSATPPFQPQHF
TGTGCCAGCAGCGCCACTCCACCGTTTCAGCCCCAGCATTTT
>TRBJ2-1|NA|TRBV25-1|NA
CASSSPARRHEQFF
TGTGCCAGCAGTTCCCCGGCCCGGCGGCATGAGCAGTTCTTC
>TRBJ2-3|once|TRBV5-1|NA
CASRVAVPDTQYF
TGCGCCAGCAGAGTAGCCGTTCCAGATACGCAGTATTTT
>TRBJ1-3|NA|TRBV9|TRBD1
CASSPQGAITGNTIYF
TGTGCCAGCAGCCCACAGGGGGCGATTACTGGAAACACCATATATTTT
>TRBJ2-4|NA|TRBV25-1|TRBD1
CASSGTGAANIQYF
TGTGCCAGCAGTGGGACAGGGGCGGCAAACATTCAGTACTTC
>TRBJ2-2|NA|TRBV10-3|TRBD1
CAISDSIGTGGVTGELFF
TGTGCCATCAGTGATTCGATCGGGACAGGGGGCGTAACCGGGGAGCTGTTTTTT
>TRBJ2-7|NA|TRBV7-9|TRBD2
CASSLETSGSYEQYF
TGTGCCAGCAGCTTAGAGACTAGCGGGAGTTACGAGCAGTACTTC
>TRBJ1-4|few|TRBV7-2|TRBD1
CASSLHRGNEKLFF
TGTGCCAGCAGCCTACACAGGGGGAATGAAAAACTGTTTTTT
>TRBJ2-2|NA|TRBV11-2|NA
CASSLGRDWWGDNTGELFF
TGTGCCAGCAGCTTAGGGAGGGACTGGTGGGGGGACAACACCGGGGAGCTGTTTTTT
>TRBJ2-2|NA|TRBV29-1|NA
CSVGHRGGTGELFF
TGCAGCGTTGGGCACAGGGGAGGAACCGGGGAGCTGTTTTTT
>TRBJ2-5|NA|TRBV5-4|TRBD2
CASSLLTSGGGETQYF
TGTGCCAGCAGCTTGCTCACTAGCGGGGGAGGAGAGACCCAGTACTTC
>TRBJ1-1|NA|TRBV10-3|NA
CAISESLRELSTEAFF
TGTGCCATCAGTGAGTCATTACGGGAATTGAGCACTGAAGCTTTCTTT
>TRBJ2-3|NA|TRBV6-1|NA
CASSPYRESDTQYF
TGTGCCAGCAGTCCTTACAGGGAGTCAGATACGCAGTATTTT
>TRBJ2-7|NA|TRBV30|NA
CAWSVTVSYEQYF
TGTGCCTGGAGTGTTACAGTTTCCTACGAGCAGTACTTC
>TRBJ2-7|NA|TRBV6-6|TRBD1
CASSTGTGWYEQYF
TGTGCCAGCAGCACCGGGACAGGGTGGTACGAGCAGTACTTC
>TRBJ1-2|NA|TRBV5-1|NA
CASSEGVTVYGYTF
TGCGCCAGCAGCGAAGGGGTTACGGTCTATGGCTACACCTTC
>TRBJ2-6|NA|TRBV29-1|NA
CSANSGANVLTF
TGCAGCGCCAACTCTGGGGCCAACGTCCTGACTTTC
>TRBJ2-2|NA|TRBV28|TRBD1
CASSLKPQGAQGYGGELFF
TGTGCCAGCAGTTTAAAGCCTCAGGGGGCGCAGGGGTACGGCGGGGAGCTGTTTTTT
>TRBJ1-5|NA|TRBV9|NA
CASSVVRTAQPQHF
TGTGCCAGCAGCGTAGTGCGGACAGCCCAGCCCCAGCATTTT
>TRBJ2-5|NA|TRBV28|TRBD1
CASSGQGVYQETQYF
TGTGCCAGCAGTGGCCAGGGGGTGTACCAAGAGACCCAGTACTTC
>TRBJ1-2|NA|TRBV18|TRBD1
CASSSGGYGYTF
TGTGCCAGCTCGTCAGGGGGATATGGCTACACCTTC
>TRBJ1-2|NA|TRBV18|TRBD1
CASSVGTDYGYTF
TGTGCCAGCTCCGTTGGGACAGACTATGGCTACACCTTC
>TRBJ2-6|NA|TRBV7-2|NA
CASSVQPSGANVLTF
TGTGCCAGCAGCGTACAGCCTTCTGGGGCCAACGTCCTGACTTTC
>TRBJ1-3|NA|TRBV29-1|NA
CSVEARGSGNTIYF
TGCAGCGTTGAAGCCAGGGGCTCTGGAAACACCATATATTTT
>TRBJ2-3|NA|TRBV9|TRBD2
CASSDGGSTQYF
TGTGCCAGCAGCGACGGGGGGAGTACGCAGTATTTT
>TRBJ1-5|many|TRBV27|TRBD1
CASREISGGRNQPQHF
TGTGCCAGCAGGGAAATCTCAGGGGGACGCAATCAGCCCCAGCATTTT
>TRBJ2-3|NA|TRBV5-6|NA
CASNLQPDTQYF
TGTGCCAGCAATTTACAGCCCGATACGCAGTATTTT
>TRBJ2-2|NA|TRBV7-2|TRBD2
CASSLSSGRARFGELFF
TGTGCCAGCAGCTTAAGTAGCGGGAGGGCCCGGTTCGGGGAGCTGTTTTTT
>TRBJ1-5|NA|TRBV19|NA
CASSLKGLPAMAQHF
TGTGCCAGTAGCCTAAAGGGACTCCCGGCCATGGCCCAGCATTTT
>TRBJ2-5|NA|TRBV5-8|NA
CASSLFRVETQYF
TGTGCCAGCAGCTTGTTCAGGGTAGAGACCCAGTACTTC
>TRBJ1-1|NA|TRBV27|NA
CASSFGALNTEAFF
TGTGCCAGCAGTTTTGGGGCCCTGAACACTGAAGCTTTCTTT
>TRBJ2-1|NA|TRBV7-9|NA
CASSLAARRDEQFF
TGTGCCAGCAGCTTAGCGGCCAGGCGCGATGAGCAGTTCTTC
>TRBJ2-7|NA|TRBV9|TRBD2
CASSPRAGGAEQYF
TGTGCCAGCAGCCCCAGGGCGGGAGGAGCCGAGCAGTACTTC
>TRBJ1-1|NA|TRBV5-1|NA
CASSFLGAGPTEAFF
TGCGCCAGCAGCTTTCTAGGGGCCGGGCCCACTGAAGCTTTCTTT
>TRBJ2-1|NA|TRBV29-1|NA
CNVDTGYNEQFF
TGCAACGTCGATACAGGATACAATGAGCAGTTCTTC
>TRBJ1-6|NA|TRBV6-1|NA
CASSDMNSPLHF
TGTGCCAGCAGTGACATGAATTCACCCCTCCACTTT
>TRBJ1-2|NA|TRBV7-8|NA
CASSLGRDYGYTF
TGTGCCAGCAGCTTAGGCAGGGACTATGGCTACACCTTC
>TRBJ2-2|NA|TRBV28|TRBD2
CASSTTSRGRRTGGELFF
TGTGCCAGCAGCACCACATCGCGGGGGAGGAGGACGGGAGGGGAGCTGTTTTTT
>TRBJ2-7|NA|TRBV28|TRBD2
CASSLQAGRFYEQYF
TGTGCCAGCAGTCTTCAGGCCGGGAGGTTCTACGAGCAGTACTTC
>TRBJ1-1|NA|TRBV6-5|NA
CASSYGGAGTEAFF
TGTGCCAGCAGTTACGGGGGGGCGGGCACTGAAGCTTTCTTT
>TRBJ2-4|NA|TRBV11-2|NA
CASSFRQLVAKNIQYF
TGTGCCAGCAGCTTTCGACAGCTCGTAGCCAAAAACATTCAGTACTTC
>TRBJ2-1|NA|TRBV27|NA
CASREWRSSYNEQFF
TGTGCCAGCCGTGAGTGGAGGAGCTCCTACAATGAGCAGTTCTTC